These 25 T cell receptor beta chains were all obtained from the same sample, sequenced in a study of cytomegalovirus exposure and HLA in healthy donors. TCRdb keeps only in-frame clones here, not all; method: immunoSEQ multiplex PCR. The sample includes over 65,000 clones, about 95% of them seen just once. The sample was PBMCs. Receptors originate from a woman under 30 in good health and CMV-seropositive.

The J gene is TRBJ1-6, the V gene TRBV15, with D perhaps TRBD1 (5 bases). The CDR3 sequence is 12 residues long. Germline V gene data show CDR1 as LNHNV and CDR2 as YYDKDF (reference sequence). The V and J ends lost 6 bases and 7 bases respectively, with 7 bases between them. In DNA form, the CDR3 reads TGTGCCACCAGGTCAGGGAATTCACCCCTCCACTTT. This sequence encodes CATRSGNSPLHF. The whole variable domain, filled in from reference TRBV15 and TRBJ1-6, reads DAMVIQNPRYQVTQFGKPVTLSCSQTLNHNVMYWYQQKSSQAPKLLFHYYDKDFNNEADTPDNFQSRRPNTSFCFLDIRSPGLGDTAMYLCATRSGNSPLHFGNGTRLTVT.

The chain couples TRBV7-2 to TRBJ1-5; maybe TRBD1 (5 bases). Germline V gene lookup returns CDR1 SGHTA and CDR2 FQGNSA. V was cut by 1 base and J by 3 bases, with 10 bases left in between. The CDR3 extends over 15 amino acids. The CDR3, as DNA: TGTGCCAGCAGCTTAGTTATACAGGACAATCAGCCCCAGCATTTT. Protein: CASSLVIQDNQPQHF.

The chain employs TRBV6-5 and TRBJ1-3, with D unresolved. Per the germline V gene, CDR1 is MNHEY and CDR2 is SVGAGI. Trimming left V 2 bases short and J 0 bases short, with 5 bases between. The CDR3 is 14 amino acids. This CDR3 reads CASSYESSGNTIYF. In nucleotides, the CDR3 is TGTGCCAGCAGTTACGAGAGCTCTGGAAACACCATATATTTT.

The chain uses TRBV27 and TRBJ2-7; D is possibly TRBD2 (5 bases). Trimming shortened V by 5 bases and J by 6 bases, and 14 bases separated the two germline ends. The germline V gene encodes CDR1 MNHEY and CDR2 SMNVEV (reference sequence). The CDR3 is 13 residues long. CDR3 sequence reads: CASSNFDRGEQYF. DNA for the CDR3: TGTGCCAGCAGTAACTTCGACCGGGGCGAGCAGTACTTC.

The chain links TRBV7-8 to TRBJ2-7; 7 nucleotides agree with TRBD2. CDR3 length equals 16 residues. Germline-derived CDR1 and CDR2 are SGHVS and FQNEAQ. Trimming cost V 6 bases and J 4 bases; bases outside gene matches: 15. CDR3 in amino acids: CASSLWGGSDGYEQYF. CDR3 nucleotide sequence: TGTGCCAGCAGTCTATGGGGGGGTAGCGACGGGTACGAGCAGTACTTC.

This clone was seen once. The chain employs TRBV6-1 and TRBJ1-5; 10 bases align to TRBD1. V shed 5 bases, J shed 4 bases, and the junction held 5 bases outside the gene matches. CDR3 length: 15 residues. Per germline, CDR1 MNHNS and CDR2 SASEGT. The CDR3 bases are TGTGCCAGCAGTCCGAGGGACAGGGGTAATCAGCCCCAGCATTTT. It codes for CASSPRDRGNQPQHF.

The genes are TRBV29-1 and TRBJ2-5; D is possibly TRBD2 (6 bases). CDR1 and CDR2 from the germline V gene are SQVTM and ANQGSEA. The V and J ends lost 7 bases and 3 bases respectively, with 18 bases between them. This CDR3 has 14 amino acids. The CDR3 protein is CSGARGGVEETQYF. DNA of the CDR3: TGCAGCGGGGCGCGGGGAGGCGTCGAAGAGACCCAGTACTTC.

The gene calls are TRBV6-5 and TRBJ2-3, with TRBD2 identical over 8 bases. The CDR3 consists of 15 residues. J lost 4 bases, V lost 6 bases, and 9 bases had no gene match. Germline V gene data show CDR1 as MNHEY and CDR2 as SVGAGI. The CDR3 coding sequence is TGTGCCAGCAGACGAACCGGACTAGCCTCAGATACGCAGTATTTT. This gives the protein CASRRTGLASDTQYF.

The rearrangement links TRBV6-6 to TRBJ2-5; TRBD1 might be the D (5 bases). With 6 bases removed from V and 0 bases from J, the gap between germline ends came to 14 bases. The CDR3 runs 15 residues. The germline gives CDR1 MNHNY, CDR2 SVGAGI (reference sequence). CDR3 protein: CASSLGLGDQETQYF. The CDR3 DNA follows: TGTGCCAGCAGCCTCGGGCTAGGGGACCAAGAGACCCAGTACTTC.

The gene calls are TRBV18 and TRBJ1-1, with unresolved D. V lost 3 bases and J 0 bases, leaving 11 bases between the germline ends. Looked up from germline, CDR1 is KGHSH and CDR2 is LQKENI. There are 15 residues in the CDR3. The CDR3 coding sequence is TGTGCCAGCTCACCTCCGGGGAACTTGAACACTGAAGCTTTCTTT. Its protein product is CASSPPGNLNTEAFF.

This sequence joins TRBV19 and TRBJ1-5; D unclear. Germline CDR1 LNHDA, CDR2 SQIVND (reference sequence). The CDR3 is 15 residues long. V lost 1 base to trimming and J lost 7 bases, with 14 bases between them. CDR3 coding DNA: TGTGCCAGTAGTATAGGGGAAGGTACGGGGCAGCCCCAGCATTTT. It codes for CASSIGEGTGQPQHF.

The V call is TRBV7-8, the J call TRBJ2-5, with TRBD2 as a possible D gene (7 bases). The germline V gene encodes CDR1 SGHVS and CDR2 FQNEAQ. Trimming took 2 bases from V and 3 from J, leaving 22 bases between them. This CDR3 contains 18 residues. CDR3 sequence reads: CASSLNRIGGLVKETQYF. The DNA of the CDR3 is TGTGCCAGCAGCTTAAATAGGATCGGGGGGCTAGTGAAAGAGACCCAGTACTTC.

V gene TRBV6-4 combines with J gene TRBJ2-2; D perhaps matches TRBD1 (5 bases). CDR1 MRHNA and CDR2 SNTAGT come from the germline V gene. Trimming pared 8 bases from V and 1 base from J, leaving 5 bases between. CDR3 length: 12 amino acids. The CDR3, as DNA: TGTGCCAGCGGACAGAACACCGGGGAGCTGTTTTTT. It encodes CASGQNTGELFF.

This clone was detected only once. The rearrangement joins TRBV7-6 to TRBJ2-3; 9 bases agree with TRBD1. The CDR3 totals 16 residues. The V and J ends lost 5 bases and 0 bases, in that order; junction bases with no gene match: 6. CDR1 and CDR2 (germline): SGHVS, FNYEAQ. The CDR3 bases are TGTGCCAGCAGCGTCTCCGGGACAGGGAGCACAGATACGCAGTATTTT. Translating it yields CASSVSGTGSTDTQYF.

The rearrangement joins TRBV30 to TRBJ2-1, with 7 bases fitting TRBD1. After removal of 1 base from V and 5 bases from J, the junction contained 8 bases not matched to a gene. Germline V gives CDR1 GTSNPN, CDR2 SVGIG (reference sequence). The CDR3 totals 15 residues. The CDR3 here is CAWSGSWDRNNEQFF. For the CDR3, the DNA is TGTGCCTGGAGTGGGAGTTGGGACAGAAACAATGAGCAGTTCTTC.

This chain connects TRBV7-8 to TRBJ2-7, with TRBD2 matching 12 bases. Per germline, CDR1 SGHVS and CDR2 FQNEAQ. The CDR3 covers 16 residues. V shed 4 bases, J shed 5 bases, and the junction held 9 bases outside the gene matches. The CDR3 loop reads CASSSPLAGGPHEQYF. The DNA for the CDR3 is TGTGCCAGCAGCTCCCCTCTAGCGGGAGGGCCCCACGAGCAGTACTTC.

The chain has TRBV6-5 and TRBJ1-2, with D maybe TRBD1 (5 bases). V was shortened by 0 bases and J by 0 bases, with 11 bases between the two germline ends. From germline, CDR1 is MNHEY and CDR2 SVGAGI. The CDR3 loop spans 16 amino acids. CDR3 nucleotide sequence: TGTGCCAGCAGTTACTCCGGGTCCAGGGCTAACTATGGCTACACCTTC. Translating gives CASSYSGSRANYGYTF.

This clone was seen just once. The chain couples TRBV6-5 to TRBJ2-2; D may be TRBD1 (5 bases). The CDR3 consists of 14 residues. The V and J ends lost 2 bases and 5 bases respectively, with 9 bases between them. Germline V lookup: CDR1 MNHEY, CDR2 SVGAGI. CDR3 sequence (DNA): TGTGCCAGCAGTTACCGAAGGGGTACCGGGGAGCTGTTTTTT. This codes for CASSYRRGTGELFF.

This clone was seen once. The rearrangement joins TRBV7-8 to TRBJ2-7, with D maybe TRBD2 (5 bases). The germline CDR1 and CDR2 sequences are SGHVS and FQNEAQ. The V and J ends lost 5 bases and 2 bases respectively, with 16 bases between them. The CDR3 is 15 residues long. This CDR3 reads CASSRSGGWAYEQYF. The DNA of the CDR3 is TGTGCCAGCAGCCGAAGCGGTGGATGGGCCTACGAGCAGTACTTC.

The gene calls are TRBV15 and TRBJ1-5; possible D gene TRBD1, 5 bases. Trimming took 4 bases from V and 6 from J, leaving 10 bases between them. The CDR3 has 13 residues. Looked up from germline, CDR1 is LNHNV and CDR2 is YYDKDF (reference sequence). CDR3 nucleotides: TGTGCCACCAGCACCGACGGGGGTCAGCCCCAGCATTTT. Translated, it gives CATSTDGGQPQHF. The variable domain in full, completed from reference TRBV15 and TRBJ1-5, reads DAMVIQNPRYQVTQFGKPVTLSCSQTLNHNVMYWYQQKSSQAPKLLFHYYDKDFNNEADTPDNFQSRRPNTSFCFLDIRSPGLGDTAMYLCATSTDGGQPQHFGDGTRLSIL.

This clone was counted once. The rearrangement links TRBV7-9 to TRBJ2-5; 7 bases fit TRBD2. This CDR3 is 14 amino acids long. The germline gives CDR1 SEHNR, CDR2 FQNEAQ (reference sequence). J was trimmed by 5 bases and V by 3 bases; bases with no gene match: 6. This chain's CDR3 is CASSLGGGSETQYF. The CDR3 bases are TGTGCCAGCAGCTTGGGGGGGGGTTCGGAGACCCAGTACTTC.

This chain links TRBV30 with TRBJ2-3; no clear D gene. CDR1 is GTSNPN, CDR2 SVGIG, per germline (reference sequence). V lost 8 bases, J lost 2 bases, and 20 bases lay in between. The CDR3 runs 15 residues. The CDR3 DNA follows: TGTGCCCGAACCTCCGGTGGTAGACACACAGATACGCAGTATTTT. Encoded protein: CARTSGGRHTDTQYF.

The gene calls are TRBV5-1 and TRBJ2-5; D not resolved. In germline, CDR1 is SGHRS, CDR2 YFSETQ. The V gene lost 4 bases and the J gene lost 3 bases, with 13 bases spanning the gap. This CDR3 is 14 amino acids long. CDR3 region: CASSPPEPEETQYF. CDR3 coding DNA: TGCGCCAGCAGCCCGCCCGAGCCCGAAGAGACCCAGTACTTC. Full variable domain (missing parts from reference TRBV5-1 and TRBJ2-5): KAGVTQTPRYLIKTRGQQVTLSCSPISGHRSVSWYQQTPGQGLQFLFEYFSETQRNKGNFPGRFSGRQFSNSRSEMNVSTLELGDSALYLCASSPPEPEETQYFGPGTRLLVL.

The rearrangement uses TRBV20-1 and TRBJ1-2; TRBD1 agrees at 10 bases. Looked up from germline, CDR1 is DFQATT and CDR2 is SNEGSKA (reference sequence). The length of the CDR3 is 11 residues. CDR3 bases: TGCTCTTTCTGGGACAGGGGTAGCTACACCTTC. Translation: CSFWDRGSYTF.

This clone appeared once. The chain uses TRBV13 and TRBJ2-7; 10 bases are a match to TRBD1. Germline V gene lookup returns CDR1 PRHDT and CDR2 FYEKMQ (reference sequence). V shed 4 bases and J 8 bases; nucleotides not matched to a gene: 5. This CDR3 has 13 amino acids. CDR3 bases: TGTGCCAGCAGCTCCCGGACAGGGGGGAAGCAGTACTTC. Its protein is CASSSRTGGKQYF. Full variable domain (missing parts from reference TRBV13 and TRBJ2-7): AAGVIQSPRHLIKEKRETATLKCYPIPRHDTVYWYQQGPGQDPQFLISFYEKMQSDKGSIPDRFSAQQFSDYHSELNMSSLELGDSALYFCASSSRTGGKQYFGPGTRLTVT.